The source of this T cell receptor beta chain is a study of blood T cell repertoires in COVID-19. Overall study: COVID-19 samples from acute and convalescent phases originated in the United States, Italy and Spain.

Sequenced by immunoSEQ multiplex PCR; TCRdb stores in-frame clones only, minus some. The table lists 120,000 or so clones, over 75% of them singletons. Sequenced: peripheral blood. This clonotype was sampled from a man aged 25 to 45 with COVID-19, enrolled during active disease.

The CDR3 region is CASNQEDRADEQYF. The CDR3 nucleotides read TGCGCCAGCAATCAGGAGGACAGGGCGGACGAGCAGTACTTC. The chain uses TRBV5-1 and TRBJ2-7, with 8 bases identical to TRBD1. Per the germline V gene, CDR1 is SGHRS and CDR2 is YFSETQ. There are 14 residues in the CDR3. V shed 6 bases and J 5 bases; nucleotides not matched to a gene: 10.